This T cell receptor (beta chain) was profiled in a study of regulatory T cells in long-lasting Graves disease (dated by TCRdb to the early 2020s). With respect to the entire study: Patients with newly diagnosed Graves' disease had been on antithyroid drugs for under 3 months. A total of some 33 samples were covered by TCR sequencing, comprising some 13 persistent and some 20 newly diagnosed Graves' disease patients. Persistent Graves' disease patients were compared with newly diagnosed Graves' disease patients by peripheral blood TCR sequencing and RNA sequencing. The study took place in China and was registered as a clinical trial.

About this clonotype itself: Which antigen it targets is not known. The sample holds no much larger clone one base away, and base qualities are not on file.

Library creation used multiplex PCR. Reads for this sample came from an Illumina HiSeq 4000. To build TCR beta libraries, CDR3 regions were amplified by Arm-PCR using iRepertoire HTBI primers. Before sequencing, the PCR products went through gel purification. The authors' analysis ran thus. Across samples, roughly 60 TRBV and around 15 TRBJ segments were identified and used for gene usage analysis of CDR3 amino acid clonotypes. COPE and FqMerger were used to merge filtered high-quality paired reads into contigs. BLAST was used to align contigs to the IMGT TRBV, TRBD and TRBJ reference genes, and CDR3 was defined following IMGT. Highly expanded clones were defined as clonotypes with a frequency above 0.1%. Shannon entropy served as the measure of repertoire diversity, while the Gini coefficient captured V-J evenness. A clonotype was considered public if more than one individual shared it. The public reads were reanalyzed by TCRdb: fastp trimming at Q25, MiXCR alignment, in-frame beta chains only. For every CDR3 protein sequence, its rows merge into one entry that carries the most common genes and DNA. V and J calls and clone size were set by TCRdb, not the authors. The sample includes fewer than 450,000 distinct CDR3 sequences, with approximately 16% observed a single time. Of the sample, about 7.6% is held by the ten largest clones.

In the paper's terms, the time point label means: newly diagnosed GD, antithyroid drugs for less than 3 months. RNA was extracted from PBMCs in TRIzol for both TCR sequencing and RNA sequencing. The diagnosis of Graves' disease was made according to American Thyroid Association guidelines. Patients were recruited from an endocrinology department in Xi'an, China. Each patient gave around 9.2 milliliters of peripheral blood, collected in an EDTA anticoagulant tube. Ficoll Paque Plus density gradient separation was used to isolate PBMCs, and no further T cell sorting was performed. An Agilent 2100 Bioanalyzer and agarose gel were used to assess RNA quality, and a NanoDrop 2000 was used to measure RNA concentration. Broader findings and caveats from the paper: TRBV28, TRBJ1-2 and TRBJ2-5 were preferentially used in persistent disease, while TRBV20-1 and TRBJ2-1 were favored in newly diagnosed disease. Compared with newly diagnosed patients, patients with persistent Graves' disease had lower TCR Shannon entropy and fewer highly expanded clones, which suggests clonal expansion. The authors noted that the small sample size was a limitation that may lower accuracy. Patients with persistent disease shared more public clonotypes (around 3,000) than newly diagnosed patients did (nearly 1,000). Peripheral blood alone was examined, since thyroid tissue, which constituted the primary lesion, could not be accessed. Sequencing and analysis were limited to the TCR beta chain.

Sequences SGHTA (CDR1) and FQGTGA (CDR2) are obtained from the germline V gene. Relative to germline, V is 2 bases shorter and J is 1 base shorter, with 19 bases between their ends. Including the terminal cysteine and phenylalanine, the CDR3 comprises 18 residues. The kept DNA is CDR3 alone, 54 bases in frame from the first base. Another study also made use of these data, one on T cells in Graves' hyperthyroidism and ophthalmopathy. From that second study: Stable Graves' hyperthyroidism was defined as the absence of progression to ophthalmopathy over 18 months of follow-up. The hyperthyroidism patients were between 18 and 65 years old and newly diagnosed, with a disease duration of less than 2 months. The study excluded patients with uncontrolled infections, other autoimmune diseases, pregnancy or lactation. Diagnoses were established on the basis of clinical symptoms, serum thyroxine and TRAb, thyroid ultrasound, and orbital computed tomography. For the first round of RT-PCR on the TCR CDR3, the HTBI primer set was used together with the Qiagen OneStep RT-PCR kit. Blood samples also contained most of the expanded thyroid clonotypes (frequency above 0.001), which suggests that blood repertoires may reflect thyroid immune responses. Ophthalmopathy was separated from stable hyperthyroidism by a 13 V-J signature model, with approximately 90% sensitivity and approximately 84% specificity obtained in cross-validation and 80%/75% obtained in testing. During validation, the model predicted progression to ophthalmopathy a median of around six months ahead of onset, with roughly 65% sensitivity and 72% to 80% specificity. TCR V-J signatures able to tell the groups apart were searched for in a discovery cohort of some 97 patients, of whom more than 40 had Graves' ophthalmopathy and 57 had stable Graves' hyperthyroidism. Prospective prediction of ophthalmopathy was tested in an independent validation cohort consisting of 18 to 20 hyperthyroidism patients and around 17 patients who later progressed to ophthalmopathy. The 75 to 100 discovery patients were divided at random into training and test sets in a 7:3 ratio. In about 6 Graves' hyperthyroidism patients, the study also compared T-cell repertoires from thyroid tissue with T-cell repertoires from blood. After sampling, hyperthyroidism patients received methimazole starting at 30 mg daily, and ophthalmopathy patients received high-dose intravenous methylprednisolone. Libraries were constructed in a second round of multiplex PCR, after which size selection and purification were carried out. Libraries were sequenced paired-end with 100 bp reads on an Illumina HiSeq2000. SOAPnuke was used to process the raw data, throwing out any read that contained adapters or uncalled bases, had a mean Phred below 15, or lacked an exact constant-primer or identifier match. High-quality paired reads were merged with COPE v1.2.5, and unique nucleotide sequences were defined as clonotypes. MiTCR v1.1 was used to align clonotypes to the IMGT TRBV, TRBD and TRBJ reference segments. Only V-J combinations with frequency above 0.0001, covering about 99% of repertoires, were analysed. A TCS score was defined as the ratio of F50 (clonal expansion) to E x V (chaos), with BLOSUM62-based TCRdist applied between CDR3 peptides within each V-J. Welch's t-statistics and random forest reduced several hundred V-J features to roughly 13, which were used in a naive Bayes classifier (R e1071). Sample size was not statistically predetermined, and investigators were not blinded to group allocation. According to the paper, TCR Vbeta CDR3 sequencing was carried out on 120 to 150 peripheral blood samples, which came from under 50 ophthalmopathy, around 75 hyperthyroidism and roughly 17 progressor patients.

This TCR was recovered from a woman aged 40 to 50 with Graves disease. Donor details come from another sample of the same person, matched by shared clones. This chain joins TRBV7-3 to TRBJ2-3; the D gene cannot be named for sure. This material consisted of peripheral blood mononuclear cells (PBMCs), taken at new diagnosis, from a patient treated with antithyroid drugs. The DNA sequence is TGTGCCAGCAGCTTAGGGCTGAAGACAACGCCCGGCACAGATACGCAGTATTTT. Its translation is CASSLGLKTTPGTDTQYF.